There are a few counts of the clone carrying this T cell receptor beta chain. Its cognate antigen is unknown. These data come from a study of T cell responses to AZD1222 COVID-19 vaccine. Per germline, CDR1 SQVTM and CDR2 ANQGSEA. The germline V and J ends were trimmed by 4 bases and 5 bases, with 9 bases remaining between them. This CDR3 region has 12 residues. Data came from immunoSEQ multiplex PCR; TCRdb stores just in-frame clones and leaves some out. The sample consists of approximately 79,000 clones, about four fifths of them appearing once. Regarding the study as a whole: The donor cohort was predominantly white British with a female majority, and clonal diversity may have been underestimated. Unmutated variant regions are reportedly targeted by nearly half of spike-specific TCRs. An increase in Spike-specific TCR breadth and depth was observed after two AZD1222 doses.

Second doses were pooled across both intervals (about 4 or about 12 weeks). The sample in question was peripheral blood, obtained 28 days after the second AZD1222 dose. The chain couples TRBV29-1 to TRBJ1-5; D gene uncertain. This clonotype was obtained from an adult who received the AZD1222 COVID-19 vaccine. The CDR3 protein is CSVGGSDQPQHF. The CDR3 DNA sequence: TGCAGCGTTGGTGGGTCGGATCAGCCCCAGCATTTT.